A selection of T cell receptor beta chains follows, all from one sample in a study of blood T cell repertoires in COVID-19. Data came from immunoSEQ multiplex PCR; TCRdb stores just in-frame clones and leaves some out. This table has about 160,000 clones, around 82% appearing once. The specimen sequenced was peripheral blood. These receptors were taken from an elderly man with COVID-19, enrolled during active disease. Each CDR3 is given with its conserved first and last residue. D genes are given only for firm matches. Not every row has a clone size; where given, it reads once, few, many or a size class.

d_call j_call clone_size v_call cdr3_aa cdr3_nt
TRBD1 TRBJ1-2 NA TRBV7-9 CASRRDRGRAANYGYTF TGTGCTAGTAGGCGGGACAGGGGGAGAGCTGCTAACTATGGCTACACCTTC
NA TRBJ1-1 NA TRBV18 CASSPLGRHTEAFF TGTGCCAGCTCACCACTGGGGAGACACACTGAAGCTTTCTTT
TRBD2 TRBJ2-3 NA TRBV6-6 CASRSGGPVDTQYF TGTGCCAGCAGGAGCGGGGGGCCCGTAGATACGCAGTATTTT
NA TRBJ2-3 NA TRBV19 CASSPRDEPTDTQYF TGTGCCAGTAGTCCCCGAGATGAACCCACAGATACGCAGTATTTT
NA TRBJ1-2 NA TRBV24-1 CATSDEGTGRNGYTF TGTGCCACCAGTGACGAAGGCACAGGGCGAAATGGCTACACCTTC
NA TRBJ1-3 NA TRBV7-9 CASSGAGPGNTIYF TGTGCCAGCAGCGGGGCGGGGCCGGGAAACACCATATATTTT
NA TRBJ1-2 few TRBV7-3 CASSLDSNYGYTF TGTGCCAGCAGCTTGGACAGTAACTATGGCTACACCTTC
TRBD1 TRBJ2-1 NA TRBV10-3 CAIRQGSYNEQFF TGTGCCATCAGACAGGGGTCCTACAATGAGCAGTTCTTC
TRBD1 TRBJ1-4 NA TRBV27 CASKQQGAPDEKLFF TGTGCCAGCAAACAGCAGGGGGCACCAGATGAAAAACTGTTTTTT
NA TRBJ1-6 NA TRBV3-1/TRBV3-2 CASSLGFQGSPLHF TGTGCCAGCAGCCTGGGGTTCCAGGGCTCACCCCTCCACTTT
NA TRBJ1-2 NA TRBV18 CASSGEDGYTF TGTGCCAGCTCAGGGGAGGATGGCTACACCTTC
NA TRBJ1-4 NA TRBV11-2 CASSSDREKLFF TGTGCCAGCAGCTCCGACAGGGAAAAACTGTTTTTT
NA TRBJ2-7 NA TRBV2 CASSADAGQYYEQYF TGTGCCAGCAGTGCCGACGCGGGACAGTACTACGAGCAGTACTTC
TRBD1 TRBJ1-6 NA TRBV6-5 CASSQSGQGVSPLHF TGTGCCAGCAGTCAGTCCGGACAGGGGGTTTCACCCCTCCACTTT
NA TRBJ2-1 NA TRBV7-3 CASSQTLGEQFF TGTGCCAGCAGCCAAACCCTAGGTGAGCAGTTCTTC
TRBD1 TRBJ1-2 NA TRBV7-2 CASSLGGTGYGYTF TGTGCCAGCAGCCTCGGGGGGACAGGCTATGGCTACACCTTC
TRBD2 TRBJ2-3 NA TRBV2 CATWGGLSTDTQYF TGTGCCACCTGGGGGGGACTTAGCACAGATACGCAGTATTTT
NA TRBJ2-1 NA TRBV6-1 CASSERGNGNEQFF TGTGCCAGCAGTGAACGGGGAAATGGCAATGAGCAGTTCTTC
TRBD1 TRBJ1-4 NA TRBV19 CASRPGDRGISEKLFF TGTGCCAGTAGGCCAGGGGACAGGGGAATTAGTGAAAAACTGTTTTTT
NA TRBJ1-1 NA TRBV9 CASSRDGKGAFF TGTGCCAGCAGCCGTGACGGCAAGGGGGCTTTCTTT
TRBD1 TRBJ1-1 NA TRBV2 CASKRQGTTEAFF TGTGCCAGCAAAAGACAGGGAACCACTGAAGCTTTCTTT
NA TRBJ1-2 NA TRBV18 CASSGGSNYGYTF TGTGCCTCCAGCGGCGGTTCTAACTATGGCTACACCTTC
TRBD2 TRBJ2-7 NA TRBV11-2 CASNLAGAVYEQYF TGTGCCAGCAATCTAGCGGGGGCCGTCTACGAGCAGTACTTC
NA TRBJ1-6 NA TRBV7-3 CASSSTANNSPLHF TGTGCCAGCAGCTCGACAGCAAATAATTCACCCCTCCACTTT
TRBD1 TRBJ1-6 NA TRBV5-1 CASSYSLGQGNSPLHF TGCGCCAGCAGCTACAGTCTTGGACAGGGGAATTCACCCCTCCACTTT
TRBD1 TRBJ1-1 NA TRBV19 CASSSMVRTGVSGNTEAFF TGTGCCAGTAGTTCCATGGTCAGGACAGGGGTTTCGGGGAACACTGAAGCTTTCTTT
NA TRBJ2-3 NA TRBV5-1 CASSPTFSTDTQYF TGCGCCAGCAGCCCGACATTCAGCACAGATACGCAGTATTTT
NA TRBJ2-3 NA TRBV4-3 CASAYREGTDTQYF TGCGCCAGCGCCTATAGGGAGGGCACAGATACGCAGTATTTT
TRBD1 TRBJ1-1 NA TRBV5-1 CASSPRQGITEAFF TGCGCCAGCAGCCCCCGACAGGGCATCACTGAAGCTTTCTTT
TRBD1 TRBJ2-7 NA TRBV5-1 CASSASGQGPRLEQYF TGCGCCAGCAGCGCCTCAGGACAGGGGCCCCGTCTGGAGCAGTACTTC
TRBD1 TRBJ1-2 NA TRBV7-2 CASSSLTGGYGYTF TGTGCCAGCAGCTCCCTGACAGGGGGCTATGGCTACACCTTC
NA TRBJ1-2 NA TRBV7-9 CASSSPQGFRSYTF TGTGCCAGCAGCTCCCCCCAGGGGTTTAGGAGCTACACCTTC
NA TRBJ2-3 NA TRBV11-3 CASSFTLTGGQGDTQYF TGTGCCAGCAGCTTCACCCTCACGGGGGGCCAGGGAGATACGCAGTATTTT
NA TRBJ1-6 many TRBV5-5 CASSPAYNSPLHF TGTGCCAGCAGCCCGGCCTATAATTCACCCCTCCACTTT
TRBD2 TRBJ2-5 NA TRBV7-9 CASSTSLAGGQVTQYF TGTGCCAGCAGCACGAGCCTAGCGGGGGGGCAGGTGACCCAGTACTTC
NA TRBJ2-7 NA TRBV19 CATSGPGSYYEQYF TGTGCCACCAGTGGTCCAGGGTCTTACTACGAGCAGTACTTC
TRBD1 TRBJ2-2 few TRBV5-4 CASSFRGQGYTGELFF TGTGCCAGCAGCTTTAGGGGACAGGGTTACACCGGGGAGCTGTTTTTT
TRBD1 TRBJ1-4 NA TRBV20-1 CSASWDSANEKLFF TGCAGTGCTAGTTGGGACAGTGCTAATGAAAAACTGTTTTTT
TRBD1 TRBJ1-1 NA TRBV4-1 CASSRTGQGDMNTEAFF TGCGCCAGCAGCCGGACGGGACAGGGAGACATGAACACTGAAGCTTTCTTT
TRBD1 TRBJ1-2 NA TRBV18 CASSASTGGAHYGYTF TGTGCCAGCTCAGCATCGACAGGGGGCGCCCACTATGGCTACACCTTC
NA TRBJ2-7 once TRBV11-2 CASSLDPVGEQYF TGTGCCAGCAGCTTAGACCCTGTCGGCGAGCAGTACTTC
NA TRBJ1-1 NA TRBV18 CASSPPNRQTEAFF TGTGCCAGCTCACCACCGAACAGGCAGACTGAAGCTTTCTTT
TRBD2 TRBJ2-7 NA TRBV5-1 CASKVASGGYEQYF TGCGCCAGCAAGGTTGCTAGCGGGGGCTACGAGCAGTACTTC
NA TRBJ2-5 once TRBV9 CASSAGGGGDPQTQYF TGTGCCAGCAGCGCCGGGGGCGGGGGAGATCCGCAGACCCAGTACTTC
NA TRBJ2-5 NA TRBV5-1 CASSSGTAGVLETQYF TGCGCCAGCAGCTCGGGGACAGCGGGGGTTTTAGAGACCCAGTACTTC
NA TRBJ1-1 NA TRBV7-9 CASSLALGGNTEAFF TGTGCCAGCAGCTTAGCCCTAGGGGGGAACACTGAAGCTTTCTTT
NA TRBJ1-1 NA TRBV10-3 CAISGREVAFF TGTGCCATCAGTGGCCGAGAAGTAGCTTTCTTT
TRBD1 TRBJ1-5 few TRBV6-1 CASSEEGTAFLPQHF TGTGCCAGCAGTGAAGAGGGGACAGCCTTCCTGCCCCAGCATTTT
TRBD2 TRBJ2-5 once TRBV4-1 CASSQDTVAGGVQETQYF TGCGCCAGCAGCCAAGATACAGTAGCGGGGGGGGTTCAAGAGACCCAGTACTTC
TRBD1 TRBJ1-1 NA TRBV5-1 CASSLEDGQGATEAFF TGCGCCAGCAGCTTGGAAGATGGACAGGGGGCGACTGAAGCTTTCTTT
TRBD2 TRBJ2-5 NA TRBV6-5 CASSKTSVLETQYF TGTGCCAGCAGTAAAACTAGCGTCCTCGAGACCCAGTACTTC
NA TRBJ1-1 NA TRBV5-4 CASSLVGQEETEAFF TGTGCCAGCAGCTTGGTCGGGCAGGAGGAGACTGAAGCTTTCTTT